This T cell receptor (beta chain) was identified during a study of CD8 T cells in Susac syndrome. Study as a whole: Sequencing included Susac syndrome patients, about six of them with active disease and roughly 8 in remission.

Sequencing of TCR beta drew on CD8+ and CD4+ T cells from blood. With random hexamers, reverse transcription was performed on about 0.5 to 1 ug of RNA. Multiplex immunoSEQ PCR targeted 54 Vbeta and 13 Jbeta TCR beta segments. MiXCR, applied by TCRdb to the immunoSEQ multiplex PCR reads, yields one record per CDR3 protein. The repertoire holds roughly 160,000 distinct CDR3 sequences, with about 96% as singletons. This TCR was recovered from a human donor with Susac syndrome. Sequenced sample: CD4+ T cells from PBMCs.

The CDR3 loop reads CATSDVFGYTF. The DNA of the CDR3 is TGTGCCACCAGTGATGTGTTCGGCTACACCTTC. The chain uses TRBV24-1 and TRBJ1-2, with no clear D. The V end lost 3 bases, the J end lost 8 bases, and 6 bases lay between the germline ends. CDR1 is KGHDR, CDR2 SFDVKD, per germline. There are 11 residues in the CDR3.